Presented here are 26 T cell receptor beta chains from one specimen sequenced in a study of tumor and adjacent non-tumor tissue in lung cancer (dated by TCRdb to 2016 to 2019). Preparation of the library involved multiplex PCR. TCRdb records Illumina HiSeq 2500 as the sequencer. TCRbeta libraries were constructed through three rounds of nested PCR with primers (Table S4) according to protocols modified from ARM-PCR. The public reads were reanalyzed by TCRdb: fastp trimming at Q25, MiXCR alignment, in-frame beta chains only. Rows matching on CDR3 protein sequence are summarized as one entry with the most common DNA and genes. This sample is represented by 120,000 or so distinct CDR3 sequences; around three fifths of them were singletons. Of the sample, roughly 13% is held by the ten largest clones. Bulk unsorted tissue served as the source for RNA extraction, and RNA quality was assessed using a NanoDrop ND-1000 and an Agilent 2100.

Sequencing used lung tumor tissue. Every receptor here comes from a man younger than 40 with non-small cell lung cancer.

The gene calls are TRBV24-1 and TRBJ2-3; TRBD2 aligns across 10 bases. This CDR3 is 13 amino acids long. The trim removed 12 bases at V and 4 bases at J, leaving 6 bases unmatched. The germline V gene encodes CDR1 KGHDR and CDR2 SFDVKD. The DNA of the CDR3 is TGTGCCGCCGCTAGCGGGAGTGCAGATACGCAGTATTTT. It translates to CAAASGSADTQYF.

Worth noting for this clonotype: Just one base apart from a much larger clone, this may be a read error. CDR3 nucleotides: TGTGCCAGCAGTAATGGGCCCTCCGGGCGTCAGCACTTC. Protein: CASSNGPSGRQHF. This chain connects TRBV6-2 or TRBV6-3 to TRBJ2-4; D ambiguous. This CDR3 contains 13 residues. Germline V lookup: CDR1 MNHEY, CDR2 SVGEGT.

Only a few counts were recorded for this clonotype. One base away lies a much larger clone, so this may be a sequencing read error. The chain is built from TRBV20-1 and TRBJ1-4, with D uncertain. Germline CDR1 reads DFQATT; CDR2 reads SNEGSKA (reference sequence). The CDR3 loop spans 12 amino acids. The CDR3 DNA sequence: TGCAATGCTAGAGATGCGGGCACGAAACTGTTTTTT. It specifies CNARDAGTKLFF.

As to this clonotype: No conserved phenylalanine or tryptophan is present at the end of the CDR3, so a read error is the likely explanation. The V call is TRBV11-2, the J call TRBJ2-2, with a possible D match to TRBD1 (5 bases). CDR3 size: 14 residues. V gave up 2 bases and J gave up 11 bases, with 15 bases separating them. Germline lookup yields CDR1 SGHAT and CDR2 FQNNGV. The CDR3 DNA reads TGTGCCAGCAGCTTAACGAGTGGGGCAGGAGAGCTGTTTTCT. It encodes CASSLTSGAGELFS.

On this clonotype: It may be a read error: a sequence one base away is much more abundant. CDR3 coding DNA: TGTGCCAGCAACGGGGAAGGAGGAGAAAAACTGTTTTTT. This gives the protein CASNGEGGEKLFF. The V and J genes are TRBV6-5 and TRBJ1-4; D ambiguous. V lost 7 bases and J 8 bases, leaving 14 bases between the germline ends. The CDR3 has 13 residues. CDR1 MNHEY and CDR2 SVGAGI come from the germline V gene.

Turning to this clonotype: No conserved phenylalanine or tryptophan is present at the end of the CDR3, so a read error is the likely explanation. CDR3 protein: CASSRGGDGGLDQYI. The CDR3 DNA follows: TGTGCCAGCAGCCGGGGTGGGGACGGGGGGCTGGATCAGTACATC. This rearrangement joins TRBV7-8 to TRBJ2-7; D possibly corresponds to TRBD2 (7 bases). Germline loops: CDR1 SGHVS, CDR2 FQNEAQ. This CDR3 is built from 15 residues. Trimming shortened V by 5 bases and J by 10 bases, and 24 bases separated the two germline ends.

The chain has TRBV6-4 and TRBJ2-1; D could derive from TRBD1 or TRBD2 (5 bases each). This CDR3 has 16 residues. Between the trimmed V and J ends, which lost 1 base and 1 base, there was a span of 11 bases. In germline, CDR1 is MRHNA, CDR2 SNTAGT. The CDR3 is CASSDLRGTSYNEQFF. In DNA, the CDR3 is TGTGCCAGCAGTGACTTGAGGGGCACATCCTACAATGAGCAGTTCTTC.

This clonotype qualifies as medium-sized. The V call is TRBV11-1, the J call TRBJ1-1; unclear D gene. The germline V and J ends were trimmed by 1 base and 2 bases, with 5 bases remaining between them. Looked up from germline, CDR1 is SGHAT and CDR2 is FQDESV (reference sequence). The CDR3 covers 13 residues. The CDR3 sequence is CASSLDRNTEAFF. The CDR3 region has the DNA TGTGCCAGCAGCTTAGATCGAAACACTGAAGCTTTCTTT.

In this sample, this clonotype turned up a few times. This sequence joins TRBV29-1 and TRBJ1-1, with TRBD1 matching 7 bases. This CDR3 region has 13 residues. CDR1 and CDR2 (germline): SQVTM, ANQGSEA. J was trimmed by 9 bases and V by 5 bases; bases with no gene match: 12. In DNA, the CDR3 is TGCAGCGTTACACGGGACAGCTGGACTAAAGCTTTCTTT. It is translated as CSVTRDSWTKAFF. The full variable domain, in which reference TRBV29-1 and TRBJ1-1 provide the parts outside the CDR3, is SAVISQKPSRDICQRGTSLTIQCQVDSQVTMMFWYRQQPGQSLTLIATANQGSEATYESGFVIDKFPISRPNLTFSTLTVSNMSPEDSSIYLCSVTRDSWTKAFFGQGTRLTVV.

This clonotype was counted a single time. The V and J genes are TRBV4-1 and TRBJ1-6; possibly TRBD1 for D (5 bases). CDR1 and CDR2 (germline): MGHRA, YSYEKL. Trimming removed 2 bases from V and 5 bases from J, with 7 bases in between. CDR3 size: 14 residues. CDR3 sequence reads: CASSQRGNNSPLHF. CDR3 DNA sequence: TGCGCCAGCAGCCAAAGGGGCAATAATTCACCCCTCCACTTT.

Of note for this clonotype: The junction differs from germline at one of its ends, possibly a read error. The chain combines TRBV6-5 with TRBJ1-2; D remains unclear. CDR1 MNHEY and CDR2 SVGAGI come from the germline V gene. This CDR3 comprises 14 residues. The chain's CDR3 is CASIFGEMSQGYTF. The CDR3 DNA reads TGTGCGAGCATTTTCGGTGAAATGAGTCAGGGCTACACCTTC.

Regarding this clonotype: It may be a read error: a sequence one base away is much more abundant. This chain uses TRBV12-3 or TRBV12-4 with TRBJ2-1; D is undetermined. The CDR3 sequence is 15 residues long. CDR3 sequence reads: CASSLEARQGNEHFF. CDR3 DNA: TGTGCCAGCAGTTTAGAGGCTAGACAAGGGAATGAGCATTTCTTC.

Remarks on this clonotype: Compared with germline, one end of the junction differs, possibly owing to a read error. The chain is built from TRBV20-1 and TRBJ2-3; no firm D call. This CDR3 spans 17 amino acids. CDR1 and CDR2 from the germline V gene are DFQATT and SNEGSKA (reference sequence). CDR3 sequence reads: CSARDPNEFVSTDTQYF. CDR3 in DNA: TGTAGTGCTAGAGACCCGAATGAATTTGTGAGCACAGATACGCAGTATTTT.

This clonotype appeared a few times. It may be a read error: a sequence one base away is much more abundant. The chain is built from TRBV20-1 and TRBJ2-1; tentatively, D is TRBD1 or TRBD2 (5 bases each). Germline V gene sequence: CDR1 DFQATT, CDR2 SNEGSKA (reference sequence). The CDR3 is 13 amino acids. V lost 6 bases to trimming and J lost 5 bases, with 14 bases between them. Here the CDR3 DNA reads TGCAGTGCCCTACGGGACCCGCACAATGAGCAGTTCTTC. Its protein is CSALRDPHNEQFF.

This clonotype was picked up a small number of times. This sequence joins TRBV5-1 and TRBJ2-2, with 13 bases fitting TRBD2. The CDR3 length is 15 residues. The ends lost 8 bases at V and 6 bases at J; junction bases unmatched: 7. Germline V CDR1 and CDR2: SGHRS, YFSETQ. The CDR3 DNA is TGCGCCAGTAGCCCGACTAGCGGGAGGTCCGGGGAGCTGTTTTTT. Protein: CASSPTSGRSGELFF.

At least ten counts were recorded for this clonotype. The chain carries TRBV6-2 or TRBV6-3 and TRBJ2-7; tentatively, D is TRBD2 (5 bases). The CDR3 totals 14 residues. Germline values: CDR1 MNHEY, CDR2 SVGEGT. V was shortened by 4 bases and J by 3 bases, with 13 bases between the two germline ends. The CDR3 loop is CASSFHGENYEQYF. The CDR3 DNA is TGTGCCAGCAGTTTTCACGGGGAGAACTACGAGCAGTACTTC.

In the case of this clonotype: A much larger clone lies one base from this, so it may be a read error. The chain combines TRBV4-1 with TRBJ2-3; 11 bases line up with TRBD1. The V and J ends lost 8 bases and 4 bases, in that order; junction bases with no gene match: 14. Germline loops: CDR1 MGHRA, CDR2 YSYEKL. The CDR3 length is 17 residues. CDR3 sequence: CASAFSGTGGKADTQYF. CDR3 sequence (DNA): TGCGCCAGCGCCTTCTCCGGGACAGGGGGGAAGGCAGATACGCAGTATTTT.

About this clonotype: Without the conserved terminal phenylalanine or tryptophan, this CDR3 likely stems from a read error. This chain links TRBV6-5 with TRBJ1-6; D ambiguous. Looked up from germline, CDR1 is MNHEY and CDR2 is SVGAGI. This CDR3 comprises 13 residues. Trimming shortened V by 4 bases and J by 10 bases, and 11 bases separated the two germline ends. The CDR3 DNA sequence: TGTGCCAGCAGTTCTTACAGTGAATCACCCCTCCACATC. This gives the protein CASSSYSESPLHI.

Notes on this clonotype: Sequence at one end of the junction differs from germline and may be a read error. The CDR3 DNA reads TGTGTCAGCAGTTACTCGTCTGTGAGGAGCACAGATACGCAGTATTTT. This encodes CVSSYSSVRSTDTQYF. J is TRBJ2-3 and V is TRBV6-5; D unresolved. Per germline, CDR1 MNHEY and CDR2 SVGAGI. CDR3 size: 16 residues.

This clonotype appeared a single time. The junction shows a germline mismatch at one end, possibly a read error. V is TRBV20-1 and J is TRBJ2-7; 11 nucleotides agree with TRBD2. This CDR3 has 12 amino acids. CDR1 and CDR2 (germline): DFQATT, SNEGSKA (reference sequence). CDR3: CNGTSGSYEHYF. DNA of the CDR3: TGCAATGGGACTAGCGGATCCTACGAGCATTACTTC.

The genes are TRBV7-9 and TRBJ1-2, with TRBD1 matching over 7 bases. J lost 7 bases, V lost 5 bases, and 7 bases had no gene match. This CDR3 contains 13 residues. CDR1 is SEHNR and CDR2 is FQNEAQ in the germline V gene (reference sequence). CDR3 residues: CASSRTTGTGYTF. For the CDR3, the DNA is TGTGCCAGCAGCCGGACGACAGGGACTGGCTACACCTTC.

Concerning this clonotype itself: A much larger clone differs by one base, so this may be a read error. The chain employs TRBV4-2 and TRBJ2-7, with 9 positions matching TRBD1. From germline, CDR1 is LGHNA and CDR2 YNFKEQ. The CDR3 runs 16 residues. V shed 0 bases, J shed 3 bases, and the junction held 6 bases outside the gene matches. The CDR3 sequence is CASSQDTGTGSYEQYF. DNA for the CDR3: TGTGCCAGCAGCCAAGATACCGGGACAGGGAGCTACGAGCAGTACTTC.

Remarks on this clonotype: Because it lacks the conserved phenylalanine or tryptophan at the end, this CDR3 is likely a read error. V is TRBV20-1 and J is TRBJ2-1; possible D gene TRBD2, 6 bases. The CDR3 loop spans 14 amino acids. Per germline, CDR1 DFQATT and CDR2 SNEGSKA (reference sequence). The CDR3: CTARTAGRRNEQFS. In DNA, the CDR3 is TGCACTGCTAGGACGGCGGGAAGGAGGAATGAGCAGTTCTCC.

This clonotype was detected a few times. This may be a read error, as it is one base from a much larger clone. This sequence joins TRBV5-4 and TRBJ1-4; tentatively, D is TRBD1 (5 bases). Germline V gives CDR1 SGHNT, CDR2 YYREEE (reference sequence). V lost 0 bases to trimming and J lost 8 bases, with 17 bases between them. The length of the CDR3 is 16 residues. CDR3 sequence reads: CASSLVGGGDEEKLFF. CDR3 nucleotide sequence: TGTGCCAGCAGCTTGGTGGGCGGGGGAGATGAAGAAAAACTGTTTTTT.

This sequence joins TRBV11-2 and TRBJ2-7; the match to TRBD1 covers 7 bases. Per the germline V gene, CDR1 is SGHAT and CDR2 is FQNNGV. The CDR3 sequence is 14 residues long. The CDR3 is CGSSKGQTLYEQYF. The CDR3 DNA sequence: TGTGGCAGTAGCAAGGGACAGACCCTCTACGAGCAGTACTTC.

This rearrangement joins TRBV20-1 to TRBJ2-1; TRBD2 matches at 8 bases. The CDR3 runs to 14 residues. Germline CDR1 and CDR2: DFQATT and SNEGSKA (reference sequence). The CDR3 protein is CRARAAGGHNEQFF. CDR3 coding DNA: TGCAGAGCCCGAGCGGCGGGAGGTCACAATGAGCAGTTCTTC.